This T cell receptor beta chain was obtained from a study of blood T cells in healthy people across ages. A second PCR, run for roughly 7 to 12 cycles, used a sample-barcoded 5' primer plus a J-beta primer mix. TCRdb passed the 5' RACE reads through MiXCR, listing each CDR3 protein once. The data contain about a million distinct CDR3 sequences, about two fifths of them singletons. Per the germline V gene, CDR1 is LGHNA and CDR2 is YSLEER. The CDR3 spans 14 residues. V was clipped by 0 bases and J by 0 bases, with 6 bases between them. Sequenced sample: blood. V gene TRBV4-3 combines with J gene TRBJ2-7; D is unclear. This receptor was obtained from a man between 18 and 29 years old in good health. CDR3 bases: TGCGCCAGCAGCCAAGATTTGGACTCCTACGAGCAGTACTTC. It encodes CASSQDLDSYEQYF.